Following are 22 T cell receptor beta chains from one sample sequenced in a study of CD8+ T cells in alopecia areata. RNA was isolated and reverse transcribed to cDNA, the sequencing template. Here immunoSEQ multiplex PCR was the method, and the copy in TCRdb shows in-frame clones only, minus some. This sample has about 180,000 clones, with approximately 52% found just once. Treatment specified: oral pan-JAK inhibitor, 5-10 mg twice daily. The sample in question was CD4+ T cells sorted from blood, obtained between weeks 55 and 70, from a patient treated with tofacitinib. These receptor sequences come from a human donor with alopecia areata.

The chain combines TRBV9 with TRBJ2-5; 13 positions agree with TRBD2. In germline, CDR1 is SGDLS, CDR2 YYNGEE. V lost 3 bases to trimming and J lost 4 bases; unmatched junction nucleotides: 15. The CDR3 contains 19 residues. The DNA of the CDR3 is TGTGCCAGCAGCGCCGAACCCTTTACTAGCGGGGGGGCCGGAGAGACCCAGTACTTC. Its protein is CASSAEPFTSGGAGETQYF.

The CDR3 region is CASSPKGPLTDTQYF. The CDR3 DNA sequence: TGTGCCAGCTCACCGAAGGGCCCCCTCACAGATACGCAGTATTTT. The rearrangement links TRBV18 to TRBJ2-3; D gene unclear. The CDR3 spans 15 residues. Deletions cut 3 bases from V and 2 bases from J, with 12 bases between. Germline V CDR1 and CDR2: KGHSH, LQKENI.

This clone was seen only once. The chain employs TRBV19 and TRBJ2-5; D ambiguous. Germline V lookup: CDR1 LNHDA, CDR2 SQIVND (reference sequence). With 5 bases removed from V and 5 bases from J, the gap between germline ends came to 18 bases. The CDR3 has 15 amino acids. CDR3 loop: CASSPREGDYETQYF. The CDR3 DNA follows: TGTGCCAGTAGTCCCCGAGAAGGCGATTATGAGACCCAGTACTTC.

This chain links TRBV7-9 with TRBJ2-2; the D gene could be TRBD1 or TRBD2 (5 bases each). The CDR3 totals 14 residues. The germline V gene has CDR1 SEHNR and CDR2 FQNEAQ (reference sequence). The V gene lost 0 bases and the J gene lost 4 bases, with 6 bases spanning the gap. The CDR3 sequence is CASSLAGATGELFF. The CDR3 DNA sequence: TGTGCCAGCAGCTTAGCCGGGGCCACCGGGGAGCTGTTTTTT.

This clone came up many times. The V gene is TRBV9, the J gene TRBJ2-1, with a weak D call TRBD2 (5 bases). Germline loops: CDR1 SGDLS, CDR2 YYNGEE. This CDR3 is built from 14 residues. V was trimmed by 4 bases and J by 10 bases, leaving 18 bases between them. CDR3 nucleotides: TGTGCCAGCAGCCAAGGATGGGCCTCGGGGGAGCAGTTCTTC. Protein product: CASSQGWASGEQFF.

This rearrangement joins TRBV4-2 to TRBJ2-1; 8 nucleotides agree with TRBD2. This CDR3 spans 15 amino acids. Germline lookup yields CDR1 LGHNA and CDR2 YNFKEQ. With 6 bases clipped from V and 1 base from J, the junction kept 5 bases outside the gene matches. The CDR3 bases are TGTGCCAGCAGTGTTGCGGGGGGATCCTACAATGAGCAGTTCTTC. It translates to CASSVAGGSYNEQFF.

The J gene is TRBJ2-1, the V gene TRBV30; possible D gene TRBD1, 5 bases. The CDR3 runs to 15 residues. Per the germline V gene, CDR1 is GTSNPN and CDR2 is SVGIG (reference sequence). Trimming left V 7 bases short and J 0 bases short, with 16 bases between. This CDR3 reads CASQVGPSSYNEQFF. The CDR3 coding sequence is TGTGCCTCCCAGGTGGGGCCTAGCTCCTACAATGAGCAGTTCTTC.

Note on this clone: One end of the junction is discordant with germline, which a read error may explain. This chain uses TRBV4-1 with TRBJ1-1; D not resolved. Germline CDR1 and CDR2: MGHRA and YSYEKL. The CDR3 spans 13 residues. CDR3 residues: CASSKDGSTEAFF. The CDR3 DNA follows: TGCGCCAGCAGCAAAGACGGTAGCACTGAAGCTTTCTTT.

The V and J genes are TRBV5-6 and TRBJ1-1; D perhaps matches TRBD1 (6 bases). The CDR3 runs to 14 residues. V lost 0 bases and J 4 bases, leaving 10 bases between the germline ends. CDR1 and CDR2 (germline): SGHDT, YYEEEE. The CDR3 DNA reads as TGTGCCAGCAGCTTGGGTCAGGGGACCACTGAAGCTTTCTTT. This gives the protein CASSLGQGTTEAFF.

This chain uses TRBV4-1 with TRBJ2-5; no definite D call. Germline lookup yields CDR1 MGHRA and CDR2 YSYEKL. The CDR3 is made up of 15 amino acids. V shed 0 bases and J shed 0 bases, with 8 bases lying between them. The CDR3 is CASSQDGKYQETQYF. Written as DNA, the CDR3 is TGCGCCAGCAGCCAAGATGGCAAGTACCAAGAGACCCAGTACTTC.

This clone was seen more than once but under ten times. V is TRBV29-1 and J is TRBJ2-3; 7 bases line up with TRBD1. Germline V gene lookup returns CDR1 SQVTM and CDR2 ANQGSEA. Unmatched junction bases numbered 3, after V lost 4 bases and J lost 2 bases. The CDR3 is 13 amino acids. CDR3 protein: CSVGQGLTDTQYF. As DNA, the CDR3 is TGCAGCGTTGGACAGGGCCTCACAGATACGCAGTATTTT.

This clone was counted many times. The CDR3 region is CAISPGQNSNEQFF. The CDR3 bases are TGTGCCATCAGTCCGGGACAGAATAGTAATGAGCAGTTCTTC. V usage is TRBV10-3 and J usage is TRBJ2-1; 7 bases agree with TRBD1. Trimming cost V 5 bases and J 7 bases; bases outside gene matches: 8. The CDR3 has 14 amino acids. The germline gives CDR1 ENHRY, CDR2 SYGVKD.

The genes are TRBV19 and TRBJ2-7; D uncertain. The CDR3 totals 9 residues. Per germline, CDR1 LNHDA and CDR2 SQIVND (reference sequence). The germline V and J ends were trimmed by 6 bases and 6 bases, with 3 bases remaining between them. CDR3 DNA: TGTGCCAGTAGACGCGAGCAGTACTTC. This encodes CASRREQYF.

CDR3 amino acids: CASTRTVSTGNGYTF. The DNA for the CDR3 is TGTGCCAGCACCAGGACAGTATCCACAGGGAATGGCTACACCTTC. The chain recombines TRBV6-5 with TRBJ1-2; D might be TRBD1 (6 bases). In germline, CDR1 is MNHEY, CDR2 SVGAGI. V was trimmed by 7 bases and J by 6 bases, leaving 21 bases between them. The CDR3 contains 15 residues.

The chain recombines TRBV19 with TRBJ1-6; D may be TRBD1 (5 bases). This CDR3 contains 13 residues. The V gene's germline CDR1 is LNHDA and CDR2 SQIVND (reference sequence). The V and J ends lost 7 bases and 9 bases respectively, with 13 bases between them. This CDR3 is CASKGPGSSPLHF. In DNA form, the CDR3 reads TGTGCCAGTAAGGGACCGGGGAGTTCACCCCTCCACTTT.

This clone was seen more than once but under ten times. The J gene is TRBJ2-5, the V gene TRBV11-3; weak D call: TRBD1 (6 bases). The germline V gene encodes CDR1 SGHNT and CDR2 YENEEA. Trimming took off 5 bases at V and 4 bases at J, with 17 bases between the two ends. CDR3 length: 15 residues. CDR3 loop: CASSHNRAVGETQYF. Written as DNA, the CDR3 is TGTGCCAGCAGCCACAACAGGGCTGTTGGAGAGACCCAGTACTTC.

This chain connects TRBV9 to TRBJ1-3, with TRBD1 matching over 8 bases. J lost 4 bases, V lost 0 bases, and 6 bases had no gene match. Germline V gene sequence: CDR1 SGDLS, CDR2 YYNGEE. The CDR3 contains 16 residues. The CDR3 loop is CASSVAVGTGGNTIYF. For the CDR3, the DNA is TGTGCCAGCAGCGTAGCAGTCGGGACAGGAGGAAACACCATATATTTT.

V usage is TRBV29-1 and J usage is TRBJ2-1; 8 nucleotides line up with TRBD1. Trimming cost V 7 bases and J 2 bases; bases outside gene matches: 4. Germline V CDR1 and CDR2: SQVTM, ANQGSEA. The CDR3 covers 13 residues. CDR3 region: CSALTGAYNEQFF. Written as DNA, the CDR3 is TGCAGCGCCTTGACAGGGGCCTACAATGAGCAGTTCTTC.

This chain joins TRBV7-7 and TRBJ2-7, with TRBD2 identical over 7 bases. This CDR3 comprises 12 residues. CDR1 is SSHAT and CDR2 is FNYEAQ in the germline V gene (reference sequence). V gave up 7 bases and J gave up 3 bases; unmatched junction bases: 3. This CDR3 reads CASTRGNYEQYF. As DNA, the CDR3 is TGTGCCAGCACGCGGGGGAACTACGAGCAGTACTTC.

This clone turned up a few times. At one end the junction does not follow the germline gene, possibly because of a read error. The V call is TRBV6-6, the J call TRBJ2-7; D is unclear. This CDR3 is 10 amino acids long. CDR1 and CDR2 (germline): MNHNY, SVGAGI (reference sequence). In nucleotides, the CDR3 is TGTGCCAGCAGCTACTACGAGCAGTACTTC. Translation: CASSYYEQYF.

A note on this clone: Within the sample, other DNA sequences also encode this same CDR3. The gene calls are TRBV19 and TRBJ1-5; TRBD1 matches at 7 bases. The CDR3 spans 13 residues. Germline V gene data show CDR1 as LNHDA and CDR2 as SQIVND (reference sequence). V lost 3 bases and J lost 4; bases outside the gene matches: 0. CDR3 bases: TGTGCCAGTAGTATGACAGGGAATCAGCCCCAGCATTTT. Its translation: CASSMTGNQPQHF.

The J gene is TRBJ2-2, the V gene TRBV7-2; 7 bases are shared with TRBD1. Germline V lookup: CDR1 SGHTA, CDR2 FQGNSA. V lost 5 bases and J lost 4; bases outside the gene matches: 7. The CDR3 is 15 amino acids. The CDR3 spells CASSLWDSFTGELFF. The CDR3 bases are TGTGCCAGCAGCCTTTGGGACAGTTTCACCGGGGAGCTGTTTTTT.